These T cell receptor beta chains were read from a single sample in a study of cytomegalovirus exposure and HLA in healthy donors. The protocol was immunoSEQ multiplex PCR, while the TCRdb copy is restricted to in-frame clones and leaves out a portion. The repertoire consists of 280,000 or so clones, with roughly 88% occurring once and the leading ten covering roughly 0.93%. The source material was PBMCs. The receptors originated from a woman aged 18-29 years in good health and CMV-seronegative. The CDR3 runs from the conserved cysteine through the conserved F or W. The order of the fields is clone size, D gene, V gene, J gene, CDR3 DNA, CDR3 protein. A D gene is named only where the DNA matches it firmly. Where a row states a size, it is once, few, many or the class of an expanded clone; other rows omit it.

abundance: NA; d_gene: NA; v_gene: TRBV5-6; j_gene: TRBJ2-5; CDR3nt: TGTGCCAGCAACCCGCGGACGTGGGAGTCTCAAGAGACCCAGTACTTC; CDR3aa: CASNPRTWESQETQYF
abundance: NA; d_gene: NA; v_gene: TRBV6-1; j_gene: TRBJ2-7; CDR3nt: TGTGCCAGCAGTGAAGAGGGGACTCCTGCCTACGAGCAGTACTTC; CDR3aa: CASSEEGTPAYEQYF
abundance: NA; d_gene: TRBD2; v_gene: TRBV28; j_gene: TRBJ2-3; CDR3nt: TGTGCCAGCAGTCTGACTAGCTCGGATACGCAGTATTTT; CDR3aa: CASSLTSSDTQYF
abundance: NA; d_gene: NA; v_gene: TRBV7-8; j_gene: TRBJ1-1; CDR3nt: TGTGCCAGCAGCCTACAGGAGGGCACTGAAGCTTTCTTT; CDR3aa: CASSLQEGTEAFF
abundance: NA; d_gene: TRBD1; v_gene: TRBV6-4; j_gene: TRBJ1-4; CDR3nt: TGTGCCAGCGGGCAAACAGGGGGCGCCAATGAAAAACTGTTTTTT; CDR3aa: CASGQTGGANEKLFF
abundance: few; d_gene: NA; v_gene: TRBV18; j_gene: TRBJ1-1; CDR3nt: TGTGCCAGCTCCCGGACAGCTTTGAACACTGAAGCTTTCTTT; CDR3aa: CASSRTALNTEAFF
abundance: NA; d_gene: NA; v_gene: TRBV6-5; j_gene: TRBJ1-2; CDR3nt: TGTGCCAGCAGTTTAATAGCCATGTCCTATGGCTACACCTTC; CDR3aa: CASSLIAMSYGYTF
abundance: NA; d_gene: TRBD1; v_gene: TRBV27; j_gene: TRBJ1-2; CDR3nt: TGTGCCAGCAGTACCCGACAGGGTTTCGATGGCTACACCTTC; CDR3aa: CASSTRQGFDGYTF
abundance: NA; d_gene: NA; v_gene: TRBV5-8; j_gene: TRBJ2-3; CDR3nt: TGTGCCAGCAGCTTGGAGCCCGTTGCGGATACGCAGTATTTT; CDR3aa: CASSLEPVADTQYF
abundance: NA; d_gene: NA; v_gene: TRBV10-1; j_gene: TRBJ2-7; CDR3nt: TGCGCCAGCAGTGCGACGACAGGCCCGGGAACCTACGAGCAGTACTTC; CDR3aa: CASSATTGPGTYEQYF
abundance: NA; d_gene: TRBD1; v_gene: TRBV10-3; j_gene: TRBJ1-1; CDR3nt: TGTGCCATCAGGCGGACAGGGGCTGACACTGAAGCTTTCTTT; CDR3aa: CAIRRTGADTEAFF
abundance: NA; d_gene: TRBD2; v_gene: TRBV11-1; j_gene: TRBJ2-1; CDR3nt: TGTGCCAGCAGCCTGAAACTAGCGGGGTACAATGAGCAGTTCTTC; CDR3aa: CASSLKLAGYNEQFF
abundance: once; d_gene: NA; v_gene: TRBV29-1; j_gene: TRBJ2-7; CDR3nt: TGCAGCGTTGAGATAGGGAGGACTGGTTTAAGCTCCTACGAGCAGTACTTC; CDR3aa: CSVEIGRTGLSSYEQYF
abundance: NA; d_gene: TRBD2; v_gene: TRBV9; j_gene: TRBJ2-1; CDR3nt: TGTGCCAGCGGCCCCGGGACTAAGTACAATGAGCAGTTCTTC; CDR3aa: CASGPGTKYNEQFF
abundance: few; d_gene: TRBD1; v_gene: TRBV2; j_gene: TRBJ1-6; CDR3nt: TGTGCCAGCAGTGGGACAGGGGGCCGTTCACCCCTCCACTTT; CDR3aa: CASSGTGGRSPLHF
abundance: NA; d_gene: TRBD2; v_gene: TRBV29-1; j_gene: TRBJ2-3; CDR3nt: TGCAGCGGGGCTAGCGGGATCACAGATACGCAGTATTTT; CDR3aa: CSGASGITDTQYF
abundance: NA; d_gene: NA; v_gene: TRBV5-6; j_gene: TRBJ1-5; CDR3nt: TGTGCCAGCAGCTTGTGGGCAGGGGTCCATCAGCCCCAGCATTTT; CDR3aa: CASSLWAGVHQPQHF
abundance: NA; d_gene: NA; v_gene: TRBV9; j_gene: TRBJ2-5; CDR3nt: TGTGCCAGCAGCCGGACTGCAGAGACCCAGTACTTC; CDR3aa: CASSRTAETQYF
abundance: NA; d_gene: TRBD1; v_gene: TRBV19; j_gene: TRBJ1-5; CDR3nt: TGTGCCAGTAAGGCTTTCTGGGACAGAGATAATCAGCCCCAGCATTTT; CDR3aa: CASKAFWDRDNQPQHF
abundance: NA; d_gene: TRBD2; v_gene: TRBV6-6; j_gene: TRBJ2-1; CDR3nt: TGTGCCAGCAGTACAAATAGCGGGAGGTATGTCAATGAGCAGTTCTTC; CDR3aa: CASSTNSGRYVNEQFF
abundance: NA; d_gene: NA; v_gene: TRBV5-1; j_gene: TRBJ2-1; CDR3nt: TGCGCCAGCAGCTCCCGACTTGACAATGAGCAGTTCTTC; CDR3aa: CASSSRLDNEQFF
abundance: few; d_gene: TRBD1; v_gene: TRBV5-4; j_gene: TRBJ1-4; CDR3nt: TGTGCCAGCAGCTCCCGGGACAGAGGGGAAAAACTGTTTTTT; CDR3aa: CASSSRDRGEKLFF
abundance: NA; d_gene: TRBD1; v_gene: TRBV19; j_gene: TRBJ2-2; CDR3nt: TGTGCCAGTAGTCGGGCAGGGGGCACGGGCGGGGAGCTGTTTTTT; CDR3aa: CASSRAGGTGGELFF
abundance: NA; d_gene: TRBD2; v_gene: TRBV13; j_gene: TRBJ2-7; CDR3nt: TGTGCCAGCAGCCAACCGGGACTAGAGGGCGAGCAGTACTTC; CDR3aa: CASSQPGLEGEQYF
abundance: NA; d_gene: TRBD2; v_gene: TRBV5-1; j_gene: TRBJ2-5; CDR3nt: TGCGCCAGCAGCTTGGGGGGACTACAAGAGACCCAGTACTTC; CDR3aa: CASSLGGLQETQYF
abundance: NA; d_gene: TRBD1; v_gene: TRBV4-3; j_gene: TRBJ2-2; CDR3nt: TGCGCCAGCAGCCAAGAGGGGACAGGGTACGGGGAGCTGTTTTTT; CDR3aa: CASSQEGTGYGELFF
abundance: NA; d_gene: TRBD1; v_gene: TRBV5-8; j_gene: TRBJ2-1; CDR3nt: TGTGCCAGCAGCTTGGTTAGGGGAAGACAGGGTGAGCAGTTCTTC; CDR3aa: CASSLVRGRQGEQFF
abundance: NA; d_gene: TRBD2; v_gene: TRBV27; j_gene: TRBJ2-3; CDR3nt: TGTGCCAGCAGACCTCCGGGACTACCTTATACAGATACGCAGTATTTT; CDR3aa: CASRPPGLPYTDTQYF
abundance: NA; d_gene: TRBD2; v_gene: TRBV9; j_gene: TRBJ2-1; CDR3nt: TGTGCCAGCAGCGCCGGACTAGCGGGAGGGTATTACAATGAGCAGTTCTTC; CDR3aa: CASSAGLAGGYYNEQFF
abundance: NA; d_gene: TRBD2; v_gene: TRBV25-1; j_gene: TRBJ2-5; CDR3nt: TGTGCCAGCAGTGAACGGACTAGCGGACAAGAGACCCAGTACTTC; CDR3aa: CASSERTSGQETQYF
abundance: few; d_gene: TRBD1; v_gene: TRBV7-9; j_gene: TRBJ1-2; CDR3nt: TGTGCCAGCAACCGACAGGGGGATGGCTACACCTTC; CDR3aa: CASNRQGDGYTF
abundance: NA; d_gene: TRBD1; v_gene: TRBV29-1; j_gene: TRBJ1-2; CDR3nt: TGCAGCGCCCAAACCCGGGACAGATTGTATGGCTACACCTTC; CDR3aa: CSAQTRDRLYGYTF
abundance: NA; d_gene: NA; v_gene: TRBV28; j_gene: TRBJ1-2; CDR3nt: TGTGCCAGCAGTTTCTCCCGGACAGCAGCATCCTATGGCTACACCTTC; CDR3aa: CASSFSRTAASYGYTF
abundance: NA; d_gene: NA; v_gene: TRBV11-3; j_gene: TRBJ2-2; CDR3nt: TGTGCCAGCAGCTTGCTAAGCGGCGCGAACACCGGGGAGCTGTTTTTT; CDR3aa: CASSLLSGANTGELFF
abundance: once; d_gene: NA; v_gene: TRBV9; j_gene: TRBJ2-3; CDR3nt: TGTGCCAGCAGTCAACTAGTCGTGGATACGCAGTATTTT; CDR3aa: CASSQLVVDTQYF
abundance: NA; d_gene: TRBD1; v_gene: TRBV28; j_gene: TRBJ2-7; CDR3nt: TGTGCCAGCAGTTTAGGGCCGGGGGACAGGGGGCGCGGCGAGCAGTACTTC; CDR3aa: CASSLGPGDRGRGEQYF
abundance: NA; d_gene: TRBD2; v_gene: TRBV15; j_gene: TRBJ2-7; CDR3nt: TGTGCCACCAGCCCGGGACTAGCGGGAGGGTGGGCCTACGAGCAGTACTTC; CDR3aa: CATSPGLAGGWAYEQYF
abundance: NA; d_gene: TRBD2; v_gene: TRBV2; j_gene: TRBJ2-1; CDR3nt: TGTGCCAGCATCGGCGAGGGTCAGCGGGAGGGCACGATCTACAATGAGCAGTTCTTC; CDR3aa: CASIGEGQREGTIYNEQFF
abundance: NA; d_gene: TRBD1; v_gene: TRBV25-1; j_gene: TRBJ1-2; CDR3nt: TGTGCCAGCAGTGAATTCGGGACAGGCCAAAACTATGGCTACACCTTC; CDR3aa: CASSEFGTGQNYGYTF
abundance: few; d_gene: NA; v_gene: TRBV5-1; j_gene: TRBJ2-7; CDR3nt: TGCGCCAGCAGCTTGGAGAGGGGGGGGAGGGACGAGCAGTACTTC; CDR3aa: CASSLERGGRDEQYF
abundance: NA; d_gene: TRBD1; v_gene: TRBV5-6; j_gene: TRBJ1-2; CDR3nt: TGTGCCAGCAGCTCCCCTCGACAGGGGTCCTATGGCTACACCTTC; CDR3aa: CASSSPRQGSYGYTF
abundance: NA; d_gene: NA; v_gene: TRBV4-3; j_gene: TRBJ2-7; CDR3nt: TGCGCCAGCAGCCATAGCAGAGGCTACGAGCAGTACTTC; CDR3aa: CASSHSRGYEQYF
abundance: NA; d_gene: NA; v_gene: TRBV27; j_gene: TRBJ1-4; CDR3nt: TGTGCCAGCAGTTCCAGGGTCCGGGAAAAACTGTTTTTT; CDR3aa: CASSSRVREKLFF
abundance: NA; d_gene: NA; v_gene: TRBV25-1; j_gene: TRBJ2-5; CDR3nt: TGTGCCAGCAGTGAACCTATGATCTTTCCCGAGACCCAGTACTTC; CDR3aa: CASSEPMIFPETQYF
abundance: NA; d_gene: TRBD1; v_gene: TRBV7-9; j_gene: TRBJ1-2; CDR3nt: TGTGCCAGCAGTTTAGACAGGGAGGGCCTGAATGGCTACACCTTC; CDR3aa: CASSLDREGLNGYTF
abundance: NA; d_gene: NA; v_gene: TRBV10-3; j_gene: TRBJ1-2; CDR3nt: TGTGCCATCAGCGAGGCCTTCAGGGGCTACACCTTC; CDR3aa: CAISEAFRGYTF
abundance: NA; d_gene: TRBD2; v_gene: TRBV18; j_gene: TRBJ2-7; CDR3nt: TGTGCCAGCTCACCACCGATAGCGGGACCTGTCGAGCAGTACTTC; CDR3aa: CASSPPIAGPVEQYF
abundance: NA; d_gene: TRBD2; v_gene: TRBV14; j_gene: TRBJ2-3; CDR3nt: TGTGCCAGCAGCCAGACCCCAGGGTGGCGGGAGAGCACAGATACGCAGTATTTT; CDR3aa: CASSQTPGWRESTDTQYF
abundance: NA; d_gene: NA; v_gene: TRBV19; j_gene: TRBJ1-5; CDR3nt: TGTGCCAGTAGTATTTCAATATCTAGGGAGGTGGGGAGCAATCAGCCCCAGCATTTT; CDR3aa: CASSISISREVGSNQPQHF
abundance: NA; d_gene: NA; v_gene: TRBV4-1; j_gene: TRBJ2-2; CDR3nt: TGCGCCAGCAGCCAAGATCAGGTGCGGGAGCTGTTTTTT; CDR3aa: CASSQDQVRELFF
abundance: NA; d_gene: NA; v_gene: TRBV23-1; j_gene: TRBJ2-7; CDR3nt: TGCGCCAGCAGTCAAGGCTCAGACAGGGAGGAGTACGAGCAGTACTTC; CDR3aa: CASSQGSDREEYEQYF
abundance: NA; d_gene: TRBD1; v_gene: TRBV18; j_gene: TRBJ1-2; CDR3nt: TGTGCCAGCTCACCAGGCCGACAGGGAGATGGCTACACCTTC; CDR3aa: CASSPGRQGDGYTF